This passage covers 24 T cell receptor beta chains from one sample sequenced in a study of blood T cells in healthy people across ages. Then a second PCR, running about 6 to 11 cycles, was carried out with a sample-barcoded 5' primer and a J-beta primer mix. TCRdb re-called the 5' RACE reads through MiXCR, storing one row per CDR3 protein. The data contain about 760,000 distinct CDR3 sequences, around 25% of them seen just once; the ten biggest clones take up 9.4%. These data were likewise used in another study, on T cells of mothers and their children.

Sequencing used blood. The receptors were sampled from a boy younger than 18 in good health.

This chain uses TRBV7-6 with TRBJ2-5, with D perhaps assigned TRBD1 or TRBD2 (5 bases each). From germline, CDR1 is SGHVS and CDR2 FNYEAQ. V was clipped by 8 bases and J by 4 bases, with 14 bases between them. The CDR3 loop spans 13 amino acids. DNA of the CDR3: TGTGCCAGCTTTGAGGGGATAGGAGAGACCCAGTACTTC. Amino acids: CASFEGIGETQYF.

The chain has TRBV29-1 and TRBJ1-1, with D perhaps TRBD1 (5 bases). This CDR3 contains 15 residues. V was clipped by 3 bases and J by 0 bases, with 14 bases between them. Germline CDR1 and CDR2: SQVTM and ANQGSEA. In DNA form, the CDR3 reads TGCAGCGTTGAGGCGGGAGAGGGGATGAACACTGAAGCTTTCTTT. Encoded protein: CSVEAGEGMNTEAFF.

This clonotype was recorded once. The chain recombines TRBV5-5 with TRBJ2-7; D unresolved. The germline gives CDR1 SGHKS, CDR2 YYEKEE (reference sequence). The CDR3 has 14 residues. Trimming removed 2 bases at V and 2 bases at J, with 11 bases between. CDR3 DNA sequence: TGTGCCAGCAGCTTCTACATAACAACCTACGAGCAGTACTTC. This encodes CASSFYITTYEQYF.

The rearrangement uses TRBV20-1 and TRBJ2-1; D call uncertain. V was clipped by 6 bases and J by 0 bases, with 15 bases between them. CDR1 and CDR2 (germline): DFQATT, SNEGSKA (reference sequence). This CDR3 is built from 15 residues. The CDR3 spells CSALTLSSSYNEQFF. CDR3 nucleotides: TGCAGTGCGCTCACCCTCTCGAGCTCCTACAATGAGCAGTTCTTC.

The chain couples TRBV28 to TRBJ2-7; D is ambiguous. Germline V gives CDR1 MDHEN, CDR2 SYDVKM. V was trimmed by 6 bases and J by 4 bases, leaving 13 bases between them. The CDR3 is 13 amino acids. The CDR3 DNA sequence: TGTGCCAGCAGCCGACCGGTTTTGTACGAGCAGTACTTC. The encoded protein is CASSRPVLYEQYF.

This chain links TRBV6-6 with TRBJ2-7; D is undetermined. The V end lost 2 bases, the J end lost 0 bases, and 14 bases lay between the germline ends. Germline values: CDR1 MNHNY, CDR2 SVGAGI (reference sequence). The CDR3 covers 16 residues. CDR3 amino acids: CASSYPPLRSSYEQYF. CDR3 coding DNA: TGTGCCAGCAGTTACCCGCCCTTGCGGAGCTCCTACGAGCAGTACTTC.

The chain combines TRBV6-5 with TRBJ2-4, with D tentatively TRBD1 (6 bases). CDR1 and CDR2 (germline): MNHEY, SVGAGI. The CDR3 sequence is 17 residues long. Between the trimmed V and J ends, which lost 5 bases and 2 bases, there was a span of 19 bases. The CDR3 region is CASSPVGGIGPKNIQYF. The CDR3 DNA reads TGTGCCAGCAGTCCCGTAGGGGGAATCGGACCCAAAAACATTCAGTACTTC.

This clonotype was detected once. The gene calls are TRBV20-1 and TRBJ2-7, with 8 bases that match TRBD1. In germline, CDR1 is DFQATT, CDR2 SNEGSKA (reference sequence). The length of the CDR3 is 13 residues. With V trimmed by 4 bases and J by 7 bases, 9 bases remained unmatched. CDR3 protein: CSATPTGVLEQYF. CDR3 DNA sequence: TGCAGTGCTACTCCGACAGGGGTATTAGAGCAGTACTTC.

A word on this clonotype: At one end the junction does not follow the germline gene, possibly because of a read error. V gene TRBV7-2 combines with J gene TRBJ1-3; 8 nucleotides match TRBD1. CDR3 length: 15 residues. The germline V gene has CDR1 SGHTA and CDR2 FQGNSA. CDR3 region: CASSDSQGAGNTIHF. CDR3 sequence (DNA): TGTGCCAGCAGCGATTCCCAGGGGGCTGGAAACACCATACATTTT.

CDR3 sequence reads: CASSYGAGETQYF. CDR3 sequence (DNA): TGCGCCAGCAGCTACGGGGCCGGGGAGACCCAGTACTTC. The chain combines TRBV5-1 with TRBJ2-5, with D possibly called TRBD1 or TRBD2 (5 bases each). V lost 3 bases to trimming and J lost 5 bases, with 11 bases between them. This CDR3 region has 13 residues. Looked up from germline, CDR1 is SGHRS and CDR2 is YFSETQ.

This clonotype was seen a handful of times. V is TRBV27 and J is TRBJ2-5, with a weak D call TRBD1 (5 bases). Germline lookup yields CDR1 MNHEY and CDR2 SMNVEV (reference sequence). Trimming took off 8 bases at V and 4 bases at J, with 11 bases between the two ends. There are 12 residues in the CDR3. The CDR3 DNA is TGTGCCAGCGGGGCCCCCGGAGAGACCCAGTACTTC. Its translation is CASGAPGETQYF.

The chain carries TRBV7-3 and TRBJ1-1, with unresolved D. The CDR3 extends over 13 amino acids. Trimming pared 5 bases from V and 4 bases from J, leaving 11 bases between. The germline V gene encodes CDR1 SGHTA and CDR2 FQGTGA. This chain's CDR3 is CASSHTSVTEAFF. In DNA, the CDR3 is TGTGCCAGCAGCCATACGTCCGTCACTGAAGCTTTCTTT.

The chain combines TRBV29-1 with TRBJ2-3; weak D call: TRBD2 (6 bases). The CDR3 is 15 amino acids. V was clipped by 4 bases and J by 2 bases, with 16 bases between them. Germline-derived CDR1 and CDR2 are SQVTM and ANQGSEA. CDR3 DNA sequence: TGCAGCGTTGCCCTCGGGAGCGGGTTCACAGATACGCAGTATTTT. Its translation is CSVALGSGFTDTQYF.

This clonotype was seen a single time. The chain combines TRBV7-2 with TRBJ2-7; the D is unclear. CDR1 and CDR2 (germline): SGHTA, FQGNSA. The CDR3 extends over 13 amino acids. Between the trimmed V and J ends, which lost 1 base and 2 bases, there was a span of 6 bases. The CDR3 nucleotides are TGTGCCAGCAGCTTAGTCCGGGCCTACGAGCAGTACTTC. Encoded protein: CASSLVRAYEQYF.

This clonotype was seen only a few times. This chain connects TRBV20-1 to TRBJ2-7; no clear D. Germline V gene sequence: CDR1 DFQATT, CDR2 SNEGSKA (reference sequence). V was shortened by 0 bases and J by 3 bases, with 15 bases between the two germline ends. CDR3 length equals 15 residues. The CDR3 region has the DNA TGCAGTGCTAGAGATCCAAACAGTGGGGTCTACGAGCAGTACTTC. Encoded protein: CSARDPNSGVYEQYF.

This rearrangement joins TRBV10-3 to TRBJ2-3, with TRBD1 matching over 10 bases. J gave up 2 bases and V 10 bases, and 12 bases lay outside the gene matches. This CDR3 region has 16 residues. The V gene's germline CDR1 is ENHRY and CDR2 SYGVKD. The DNA for the CDR3 is TGTGCCAGCAGGGAACCGGGACAGGGGATCACAGATACGCAGTATTTT. Translated: CASREPGQGITDTQYF.

The rearrangement links TRBV5-4 to TRBJ2-1; 11 bases agree with TRBD2. The germline gives CDR1 SGHNT, CDR2 YYREEE (reference sequence). The CDR3 loop spans 15 amino acids. The ends lost 5 bases at V and 4 bases at J; junction bases unmatched: 5. CDR3 bases: TGTGCCAGCAGGACCGGGACTAGCGGTTACAATGAGCAGTTCTTC. Residues: CASRTGTSGYNEQFF. Full variable domain (missing parts from reference TRBV5-4 and TRBJ2-1): ETGVTQSPTHLIKTRGQQVTLRCSSQSGHNTVSWYQQALGQGPQFIFQYYREEENGRGNFPPRFSGLQFPNYSSELNVNALELDDSALYLCASRTGTSGYNEQFFGPGTRLTVL.

This clonotype turned up a few times. This chain links TRBV12-3 or TRBV12-4 with TRBJ1-2; 12 positions agree with TRBD1. This CDR3 is built from 14 residues. V gave up 4 bases and J gave up 8 bases; unmatched junction bases: 5. Written as DNA, the CDR3 is TGTGCCAGCAGTTCGGGACAGGGGGCGAGGGGCTACACCTTC. Amino acid sequence: CASSSGQGARGYTF.

Only a few counts were recorded for this clonotype. The chain combines TRBV4-3 with TRBJ2-3, with 8 bases that match TRBD1. The germline CDR1 and CDR2 sequences are LGHNA and YSLEER. Losses at the gene ends were 4 bases for V and 0 bases for J; bases not matched to a gene: 6. This CDR3 contains 16 residues. CDR3 in amino acids: CASSRGTGASTDTQYF. The CDR3 coding sequence is TGCGCCAGCAGCCGCGGGACAGGCGCTAGCACAGATACGCAGTATTTT.

This clonotype came up a few times. V is TRBV12-3 or TRBV12-4 and J is TRBJ1-2, with D unresolved. The CDR3 sequence is 11 residues long. V was shortened by 10 bases and J by 7 bases, with 13 bases between the two germline ends. Here the CDR3 reads CATKWFAGYTF. Here the CDR3 DNA reads TGTGCCACCAAGTGGTTCGCTGGCTACACCTTC.

This chain uses TRBV5-1 with TRBJ2-5; TRBD1 might be the D (5 bases). Germline V gives CDR1 SGHRS, CDR2 YFSETQ. There are 16 residues in the CDR3. Trimming took 2 bases from V and 4 from J, leaving 18 bases between them. CDR3 amino acids: CASSFDLTVPGETQYF. The CDR3 DNA sequence: TGCGCCAGCAGCTTTGACCTGACAGTGCCGGGAGAGACCCAGTACTTC.

The chain recombines TRBV20-1 with TRBJ1-4; D is unresolved. Germline V gene lookup returns CDR1 DFQATT and CDR2 SNEGSKA (reference sequence). V lost 2 bases and J 4 bases, leaving 8 bases between the germline ends. The CDR3 totals 13 residues. The DNA for the CDR3 is TGCAGTGCTAGAAGCGGCCATAATGAAAAACTGTTTTTT. Encoded protein: CSARSGHNEKLFF.

The count of this clonotype is one. The genes are TRBV28 and TRBJ1-1; TRBD1 aligns across 8 bases. The CDR3 has 14 amino acids. The trim removed 7 bases at V and 2 bases at J, leaving 6 bases unmatched. CDR1 and CDR2 from the germline V gene are MDHEN and SYDVKM. Written as DNA, the CDR3 is TGTGCCAGCAAAACGGACAGGGTCAACACTGAAGCTTTCTTT. Encoded protein: CASKTDRVNTEAFF. The full variable domain, in which reference TRBV28 and TRBJ1-1 provide the parts outside the CDR3, is DVKVTQSSRYLVKRTGEKVFLECVQDMDHENMFWYRQDPGLGLRLIYFSYDVKMKEKGDIPEGYSVSREKKERFSLILESASTNQTSMYLCASKTDRVNTEAFFGQGTRLTVV.

In this sample, this clonotype turned up a few times. The chain employs TRBV25-1 and TRBJ2-6; D gene ambiguous. The V and J ends lost 4 bases and 4 bases respectively, with 8 bases between them. The CDR3 has 14 amino acids. The germline V gene encodes CDR1 MGHDK and CDR2 SYGVNS. CDR3 DNA: TGTGCCAGCAGTGGGACGAGAGGGGCCAACGTCCTGACTTTC. Translated: CASSGTRGANVLTF.